This passage covers 25 T cell receptor beta chains from one sample sequenced in a study of Tregs in tolerant kidney transplant recipients. TCRdb keeps only in-frame clones here, not all; method: immunoSEQ multiplex PCR. Of over 85,000 clones listed, 93% were seen once; the top ten hold 0.46%. The starting material was CD4+ T cells from blood, obtained before the transplant. These receptors were obtained from a human donor who received a combined kidney and bone marrow transplant.

The DNA for the CDR3 is TGTGCCAGCAGCACAGGGAGCAGCTCCTACAATGAGCAGTTCTTC. Its translation is CASSTGSSSYNEQFF. The V call is TRBV2, the J call TRBJ2-1; D might be TRBD1 (6 bases). Germline values: CDR1 SNHLY, CDR2 FYNNEI. Trimming took off 6 bases at V and 0 bases at J, with 12 bases between the two ends. The CDR3 length is 15 residues.

The chain recombines TRBV9 with TRBJ2-3, with a possible D match to TRBD2 (6 bases). Germline CDR1 and CDR2: SGDLS and YYNGEE. V shed 5 bases and J shed 0 bases, with 13 bases lying between them. The length of the CDR3 is 15 residues. This chain's CDR3 is CASRRGLISTDTQYF. DNA of the CDR3: TGTGCCAGCAGAAGGGGACTCATTAGCACAGATACGCAGTATTTT.

This chain joins TRBV6-1 and TRBJ2-3; 8 bases line up with TRBD1. Germline loops: CDR1 MNHNS, CDR2 SASEGT. The CDR3 contains 16 residues. The junction had 8 bases not matched to a gene; V was cut back by 0 bases and J by 6 bases. The CDR3 DNA reads TGTGCCAGCAGTGAAGCAGGGACAGGTTTAAGGGATACGCAGTATTTT. It yields the protein CASSEAGTGLRDTQYF.

V usage is TRBV30 and J usage is TRBJ1-2, with D tentatively TRBD1 (5 bases). The germline CDR1 and CDR2 sequences are GTSNPN and SVGIG (reference sequence). This CDR3 is built from 11 residues. In DNA, the CDR3 is TGTGCGCAGACAGAGTACTATGGCTACACCTTC. It translates to CAQTEYYGYTF.

The V call is TRBV11-1, the J call TRBJ2-3; 7 bases align to TRBD2. The length of the CDR3 is 15 residues. The germline V gene has CDR1 SGHAT and CDR2 FQDESV (reference sequence). J was trimmed by 3 bases and V by 2 bases; bases with no gene match: 5. The CDR3 DNA reads TGTGCCAGCAGCTTAATCAGGCGGGAGACAGATACGCAGTATTTT. Amino acids: CASSLIRRETDTQYF.

The J gene is TRBJ2-2, the V gene TRBV5-6, with 7 bases identical to TRBD1. V trimming: 1 base; J trimming: 6 bases; junction bases outside the gene matches: 3. CDR1 and CDR2 from the germline V gene are SGHDT and YYEEEE. This CDR3 has 14 amino acids. In nucleotides, the CDR3 is TGTGCCAGCAGCTTGCTGACAGGGCCCGGGGAGCTGTTTTTT. Translating gives CASSLLTGPGELFF.

V usage is TRBV18 and J usage is TRBJ1-3; 11 bases are shared with TRBD1. V shed 6 bases, J shed 8 bases, and the junction held 15 bases outside the gene matches. Germline CDR1 and CDR2: KGHSH and LQKENI. The CDR3 has 17 residues. The CDR3 DNA reads as TGTGCCAGCTCGCTACTCGGACCGGGACAGGGGGAATACACCATATATTTT. This codes for CASSLLGPGQGEYTIYF.

The chain recombines TRBV19 with TRBJ2-7, with 10 bases matching TRBD2. Trimming at V came to 2 bases and at J to 5 bases, leaving 12 bases not matched to a gene. The CDR3 length is 17 residues. Germline V gene sequence: CDR1 LNHDA, CDR2 SQIVND (reference sequence). CDR3 bases: TGTGCCAGTAGTATATCCGCCGACTCTAGCGGGAGTGACGAGCAGTACTTC. Protein sequence: CASSISADSSGSDEQYF.

This chain links TRBV5-4 with TRBJ2-2; 10 bases are shared with TRBD2. Trimming removed 1 base from V and 10 bases from J; junction bases left unmatched: 7. CDR1 and CDR2 from the germline V gene are SGHNT and YYREEE (reference sequence). The CDR3 is made up of 15 amino acids. The CDR3 region has the DNA TGTGCCAGCAGCTTGAAGCGGGGGGGTTTGGTGGAGCTGTTTTTT. Its protein product is CASSLKRGGLVELFF.

This clone was seen just once. The CDR3 nucleotides are TGTGCCAGCAGTGCCGACAGGGATGGCTATGGCTACACCTTC. Its translation is CASSADRDGYGYTF. V gene TRBV6-5 combines with J gene TRBJ1-2; TRBD1 aligns across 7 bases. V lost 5 bases, J lost 4 bases, and 7 bases stayed unmatched. Germline V gives CDR1 MNHEY, CDR2 SVGAGI. The CDR3 loop spans 14 amino acids.

CDR3 residues: CSAQGGGEQYF. The DNA for the CDR3 is TGCAGTGCACAGGGGGGGGGCGAGCAGTACTTC. The chain couples TRBV20-1 to TRBJ2-7; a weak D match, TRBD1 (8 bases). This CDR3 is built from 11 residues. Germline V lookup: CDR1 DFQATT, CDR2 SNEGSKA (reference sequence). Deletions cut 6 bases from V and 6 bases from J, with 12 bases between.

The chain joins TRBV9 to TRBJ2-2; 7 nucleotides match TRBD2. Per the germline V gene, CDR1 is SGDLS and CDR2 is YYNGEE. The length of the CDR3 is 17 residues. V shed 0 bases and J 4 bases; nucleotides not matched to a gene: 9. The CDR3 sequence is CASSVGVGEGGTGELFF. DNA for the CDR3: TGTGCCAGCAGCGTAGGCGTCGGGGAGGGTGGCACCGGGGAGCTGTTTTTT.

The chain carries TRBV4-1 and TRBJ2-6, with 8 bases that match TRBD1. Germline CDR1 reads MGHRA; CDR2 reads YSYEKL. The CDR3 length is 16 residues. V dropped 3 bases and J dropped 2; count of bases not matched to a gene: 3. CDR3 bases: TGCGCCAGCAGCCAGACGACAGGGGCTGGGGCCAACGTCCTGACTTTC. As protein: CASSQTTGAGANVLTF.

The V and J genes are TRBV7-9 and TRBJ2-1; D is unresolved. The CDR3 runs 11 residues. The V gene's germline CDR1 is SEHNR and CDR2 FQNEAQ (reference sequence). Trimming removed 11 bases from V and 9 bases from J, with 14 bases in between. As DNA, the CDR3 is TGTGCCGCTCGCGGCCGTCTTGAGCAGTTCTTC. Translated, it gives CAARGRLEQFF.

V gene TRBV29-1 combines with J gene TRBJ2-3; 7 bases match TRBD2. CDR1 and CDR2 (germline): SQVTM, ANQGSEA. The CDR3 runs 14 residues. V lost 8 bases, J lost 0 bases, and 8 bases stayed unmatched. As DNA, the CDR3 is TGCAGCTCTAAATGGGGGGGAAGCACAGATACGCAGTATTTT. Its protein product is CSSKWGGSTDTQYF.

This clone came up once. J is TRBJ1-1 and V is TRBV7-9, with a weak D call TRBD1 (5 bases). Looked up from germline, CDR1 is SEHNR and CDR2 is FQNEAQ (reference sequence). Trimming took 1 base from V and 5 from J, leaving 11 bases between them. The CDR3 spans 14 residues. CDR3 sequence reads: CASSLEPGGTEAFF. CDR3 bases: TGTGCCAGCAGCTTAGAACCGGGGGGAACTGAAGCTTTCTTT.

The gene calls are TRBV7-7 and TRBJ1-1, with D maybe TRBD1 (6 bases). The CDR3 sequence is 13 residues long. Trimming shortened V by 6 bases and J by 4 bases, and 12 bases separated the two germline ends. The germline gives CDR1 SSHAT, CDR2 FNYEAQ (reference sequence). CDR3 sequence: CASRPQGFTEAFF. In DNA, the CDR3 is TGTGCCAGCAGGCCACAGGGATTCACTGAAGCTTTCTTT. The variable domain in full, with the rest retrieved from reference TRBV7-7 and TRBJ1-1, is GAGVSQSPRYKVTKRGQDVTLRCDPISSHATLYWYQQALGQGPEFLTYFNYEAQPDKSGLPSDRFSAERPEGSISTLTIQRTEQRDSAMYRCASRPQGFTEAFFGQGTRLTVV.

About this clone itself: This same CDR3 is encoded by further DNA sequences in the sample. The genes are TRBV7-2 and TRBJ2-7; D unclear. Trimming stripped 1 base from V and 0 bases from J, with 7 bases between. CDR3 length equals 14 residues. Germline assignment: CDR1 SGHTA and CDR2 FQGNSA. The CDR3 reads CASSLDRYSYEQYF. The CDR3, as DNA: TGTGCCAGCAGCTTAGATCGTTACTCCTACGAGCAGTACTTC.

V is TRBV2 and J is TRBJ2-1; 12 nucleotides agree with TRBD2. The J segment lost 6 bases and the V segment lost 9 bases, leaving 9 bases of the junction unmatched. This CDR3 is built from 15 residues. Germline V lookup: CDR1 SNHLY, CDR2 FYNNEI. This CDR3 is CASTQLAGGLNEQFF. In nucleotides, the CDR3 is TGTGCCAGTACCCAACTAGCGGGGGGACTCAATGAGCAGTTCTTC.

The chain joins TRBV7-3 to TRBJ2-3; 12 bases agree with TRBD2. V dropped 4 bases and J dropped 8; count of bases not matched to a gene: 10. CDR3 length equals 16 residues. CDR1 and CDR2 (germline): SGHTA, FQGTGA. The CDR3 reads CASSSLTSGRGGTQYF. CDR3 coding DNA: TGTGCCAGCAGCTCCCTGACTAGCGGGAGAGGTGGTACGCAGTATTTT.

The CDR3, as DNA: TGTGCCAGCAGCTTTTCCAGGGGGCACGGTGGAAACACCATATATTTT. Protein sequence: CASSFSRGHGGNTIYF. This chain links TRBV7-2 with TRBJ1-3; 8 bases match TRBD1. V trimming: 3 bases; J trimming: 3 bases; junction bases outside the gene matches: 7. In germline, CDR1 is SGHTA, CDR2 FQGNSA. The CDR3 runs 16 residues.

The gene calls are TRBV6-1 and TRBJ2-7; perhaps TRBD1 as D (6 bases). Germline values: CDR1 MNHNS, CDR2 SASEGT. This CDR3 spans 14 amino acids. The germline V and J ends were trimmed by 10 bases and 0 bases, with 16 bases remaining between them. The CDR3 DNA reads TGTGCCACTTTAGACAGGCAGAGCTCCTACGAGCAGTACTTC. It yields the protein CATLDRQSSYEQYF.

The rearrangement uses TRBV9 and TRBJ2-5; TRBD1 matches at 8 bases. Near its end, the DNA agrees better with TRBJ2-7, so the J call may be wrong. The CDR3 has 15 amino acids. The germline CDR1 and CDR2 sequences are SGDLS and YYNGEE. Here the CDR3 reads CASSVRAGGFYEQYF. For the CDR3, the DNA is TGTGCCAGCAGCGTAAGGGCAGGGGGCTTCTACGAGCAGTACTTC.

V and J are TRBV6-4 and TRBJ2-5; TRBD2 aligns across 12 bases. There are 17 residues in the CDR3. Germline trimming cut 0 bases from V and 5 bases from J; bases unmatched to any gene: 7. Germline V gives CDR1 MRHNA, CDR2 SNTAGT. CDR3: CASSDSGLAGKEETQYF. CDR3 DNA: TGTGCCAGCAGTGACTCCGGACTAGCGGGAAAGGAGGAGACCCAGTACTTC.

The genes are TRBV23-1 and TRBJ1-4, with D perhaps TRBD1 (5 bases). TRBV23-1 is known as an ORF, though its function is uncertain. The CDR3 length is 18 residues. Deletions cut 0 bases from V and 1 base from J, with 15 bases between. CDR3 loop: CASSQSLGQGETNEKLFF. The CDR3 DNA follows: TGCGCCAGCAGTCAATCTTTGGGTCAGGGCGAAACTAATGAAAAACTGTTTTTT.